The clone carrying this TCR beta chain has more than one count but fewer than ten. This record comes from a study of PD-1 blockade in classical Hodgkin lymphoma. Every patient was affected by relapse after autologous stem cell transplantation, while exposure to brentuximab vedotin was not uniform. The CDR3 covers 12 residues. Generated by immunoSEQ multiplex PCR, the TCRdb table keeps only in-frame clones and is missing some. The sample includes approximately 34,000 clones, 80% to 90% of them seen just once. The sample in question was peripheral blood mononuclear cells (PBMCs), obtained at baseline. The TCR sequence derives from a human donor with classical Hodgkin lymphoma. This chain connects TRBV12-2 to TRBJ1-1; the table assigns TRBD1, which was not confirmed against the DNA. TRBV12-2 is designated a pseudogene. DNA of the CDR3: TGTGCAAGTCGCCCGGGACAGTTTGAAGCTTTCTTT. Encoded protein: CASRPGQFEAFF.